There are a few counts of the clone carrying this TCR beta chain. Antigen: not known. Each CDR3 protein gets one entry after TCRdb re-called the 5' RACE reads with MiXCR. Of 350,000 or so distinct CDR3 sequences listed, about 15% are singletons. These data belong to a study of CD8 T cells in ankylosing spondylitis. This CDR3 spans 15 amino acids. With V trimmed by 4 bases and J by 5 bases, 10 bases remained unmatched. CDR1 is MDHEN and CDR2 is SYDVKM in the germline V gene. Study-wide results and caveats: Among TCR beta sequences, a motif of under ten highly homologous variants appeared characteristic of ankylosing spondylitis blood. Significantly higher representation of disease-linked clones was reported for matched ankylosing spondylitis synovial fluid.

The V call is TRBV28, the J call TRBJ2-7; 8 positions agree with TRBD2. Sample: blood, either unsorted or a sorted T cell fraction (not recorded which). The receptor was isolated from a male donor with ankylosing spondylitis or in good health (not recorded which). The CDR3 DNA reads as TGTGCCAGCAGTTCGAGGACCGGGCGGGGGGACGAGCAGTACTTC. This encodes CASSSRTGRGDEQYF. Together with reference TRBV28 and TRBJ2-7, the CDR3 gives the full variable domain: DVKVTQSSRYLVKRTGEKVFLECVQDMDHENMFWYRQDPGLGLRLIYFSYDVKMKEKGDIPEGYSVSREKKERFSLILESASTNQTSMYLCASSSRTGRGDEQYFGPGTRLTVT.